Shown below are 8 T cell receptor beta chains from a single sample sequenced in a study of PD-L1 blockade in urothelial cancer. Time point: pretreatment peripheral blood. Assay used: immunoSEQ multiplex PCR; TCRdb lists only in-frame clones, some missing. The sample records tens of thousands of clones, more than 80% being singletons. The source material was PBMCs, sampled around atezolizumab (anti-PD-L1) treatment. These receptors all come from a man between 70 and 80 years old with urothelial cancer.

This chain uses TRBV7-3 with TRBJ2-3, with a possible D match to TRBD2 (6 bases). The germline V and J ends were trimmed by 5 bases and 2 bases, with 11 bases remaining between them. This CDR3 spans 14 amino acids. Germline V gene data show CDR1 as SGHTA and CDR2 as FQGTGA. The CDR3 coding sequence is TGTGCCAGCAGCGGGGGACTGATCACAGATACGCAGTATTTT. Translation gives CASSGGLITDTQYF.

The genes are TRBV19 and TRBJ2-2; 13 bases match TRBD2. This CDR3 has 18 residues. Germline lookup yields CDR1 LNHDA and CDR2 SQIVND (reference sequence). Germline trimming cut 6 bases from V and 3 bases from J; bases unmatched to any gene: 10. The CDR3 nucleotides are TGTGCCAGTAGCATAACTAGCGGGGGGGAAACTGACACCGGGGAGCTGTTTTTT. This gives the protein CASSITSGGETDTGELFF.

The V gene is TRBV11-2, the J gene TRBJ2-2, with a weak D call TRBD1 (5 bases). Germline V CDR1 and CDR2: SGHAT, FQNNGV. V was cut by 3 bases and J by 5 bases, with 7 bases left in between. The CDR3 has 13 amino acids. In DNA, the CDR3 is TGTGCCAGCAGCTTCACAGGTACCGGGGAGCTGTTTTTT. This codes for CASSFTGTGELFF.

This sequence joins TRBV5-1 and TRBJ2-5; tentatively, D is TRBD1 (7 bases). V was clipped by 2 bases and J by 5 bases, with 13 bases between them. Germline lookup yields CDR1 SGHRS and CDR2 YFSETQ. The CDR3 runs 14 residues. The DNA for the CDR3 is TGCGCCAGCAGCTTAAGGAGGGGGCTGGAGACCCAGTACTTC. Amino acid sequence: CASSLRRGLETQYF.

In this sample, this clone is medium-sized (0.01 to 0.1%). This chain links TRBV29-1 with TRBJ2-7, with D possibly matching TRBD1 (6 bases). The V gene lost 0 bases and the J gene lost 3 bases, with 12 bases spanning the gap. The CDR3 covers 14 residues. Germline V gives CDR1 SQVTM, CDR2 ANQGSEA. The DNA of the CDR3 is TGCAGCGTTGAAGATGGGGCAGGGGACTACGAGCAGTACTTC. The encoded protein is CSVEDGAGDYEQYF.

The chain combines TRBV11-2 with TRBJ1-1; 7 positions match TRBD1. V was clipped by 1 base and J by 0 bases; unmatched bases: 5. The CDR3 has 16 residues. The germline CDR1 and CDR2 sequences are SGHAT and FQNNGV. CDR3 DNA: TGTGCCAGCAGCTTAGCTTGGGACAGCCTGAACACTGAAGCTTTCTTT. Its translation: CASSLAWDSLNTEAFF. The full variable domain, rest sourced from reference TRBV11-2 and TRBJ1-1, is EAGVAQSPRYKIIEKRQSVAFWCNPISGHATLYWYQQILGQGPKLLIQFQNNGVVDDSQLPKDRFSAERLKGVDSTLKIQPAKLEDSAVYLCASSLAWDSLNTEAFFGQGTRLTVV.

The chain joins TRBV4-2 to TRBJ2-7; D remains ambiguous. Germline lookup yields CDR1 LGHNA and CDR2 YNFKEQ. This CDR3 spans 14 amino acids. Trimming took 1 base from V and 7 from J, leaving 14 bases between them. The CDR3 DNA reads TGTGCCAGCAGCCAAGTGATCGACGGCGGTGAGCAGTACTTC. It yields the protein CASSQVIDGGEQYF.

The chain links TRBV5-1 to TRBJ1-1, with D hard to call. The CDR3 contains 14 residues. V gave up 7 bases and J gave up 0 bases, with 13 bases separating them. The germline gives CDR1 SGHRS, CDR2 YFSETQ. The CDR3: CASSETPMNTEAFF. CDR3 DNA sequence: TGCGCCAGCTCGGAGACGCCCATGAACACTGAAGCTTTCTTT.